This T cell receptor (beta chain) was sequenced in a study of T-cell reconstitution after alpha-beta-depleted transplantation in children. Researchers prepared the TCRbeta library using unique molecular identifiers, the study reports. TCRdb itself ran the PCR reads through MiXCR, one entry per CDR3 protein. Of about 610,000 distinct CDR3 sequences listed, 8% to 11% are singletons. This clonotype was picked up many times. This TCR was sampled from a human donor who donated a stem cell graft to a child with acute myeloid leukemia. The specimen was PBMCs from the stem cell graft donor, collected from the stem cell graft.

CDR3 residues: CASESGGGYTF. The DNA of the CDR3 is TGTGCCAGCGAGTCAGGGGGTGGCTACACCTTC. The rearrangement joins TRBV6-5 to TRBJ1-2, with 7 bases matching TRBD1. Germline assignment: CDR1 MNHEY and CDR2 SVGAGI. The CDR3 contains 11 residues. With 8 bases clipped from V and 7 bases from J, the junction kept 4 bases outside the gene matches.